The 10 T cell receptor beta chains below come from one sample, sequenced in a study of OX40 agonist ivuxolimab in advanced cancers. The repertoire was sequenced with immunoSEQ multiplex PCR; TCRdb's copy has only in-frame clones and lacks some. The data contain about 91,000 clones, 80% to 90% of them seen just once; the ten biggest clones take up roughly 1.1%. Material: CD4+ or CD8+ T cells sorted from blood, obtained in a trial of the OX40 agonist ivuxolimab. Receptors originate from an adult with an advanced solid tumor such as melanoma, head and neck, liver or kidney cancer.

This clone turned up a few times. This sequence joins TRBV5-1 and TRBJ1-3, with a weak D call TRBD1 (5 bases). Germline-derived CDR1 and CDR2 are SGHRS and YFSETQ. Trimming cost V 0 bases and J 0 bases, with 10 bases left between them. The CDR3 totals 16 residues. CDR3 DNA: TGCGCCAGCAGCTTGGCAGGGACGAGCTCTGGAAACACCATATATTTT. Translated: CASSLAGTSSGNTIYF.

This clone was recorded once. In nucleotides, the CDR3 is TGTGCCAGCAGCTTAACCGGTTCTGGGGAGCTGTTTTTT. Its translation: CASSLTGSGELFF. V is TRBV7-3 and J is TRBJ2-2, with unresolved D. This CDR3 is built from 13 residues. Germline V gene data show CDR1 as SGHTA and CDR2 as FQGTGA. V lost 0 bases, J lost 8 bases, and 7 bases lay in between.

The V and J genes are TRBV19 and TRBJ2-7, with 8 bases aligning to TRBD1. Germline assignment: CDR1 LNHDA and CDR2 SQIVND (reference sequence). J lost 6 bases, V lost 4 bases, and 8 bases had no gene match. The CDR3 sequence is 14 residues long. The CDR3 nucleotides read TGTGCCAGTAGTACCCCGACAGGGGCGGGCGAGCAGTACTTC. Translation gives CASSTPTGAGEQYF. Complete variable domain (other parts from reference TRBV19 and TRBJ2-7): DGGITQSPKYLFRKEGQNVTLSCEQNLNHDAMYWYRQDPGQGLRLIYYSQIVNDFQKGDIAEGYSVSREKKESFPLTVTSAQKNPTAFYLCASSTPTGAGEQYFGPGTRLTVT.

CDR3 in DNA: TGTGCCAGCAGCTTGACTCGGGTGACCTCCTACGAGCAGTACTTC. Its protein product is CASSLTRVTSYEQYF. The chain is built from TRBV5-6 and TRBJ2-7; no clear D. Germline values: CDR1 SGHDT, CDR2 YYEEEE. The CDR3 runs to 15 residues. The V end lost 1 base, the J end lost 0 bases, and 11 bases lay between the germline ends.

This clone was observed a handful of times. CDR3 protein: CASSQDSGGDYGYTF. The CDR3 DNA reads as TGTGCCAGCAGCCAAGATTCAGGGGGCGACTATGGCTACACCTTC. This chain connects TRBV4-2 to TRBJ1-2, with 8 bases matching TRBD1. Trimming cost V 0 bases and J 3 bases; bases outside gene matches: 3. CDR3 length: 15 residues. The germline CDR1 and CDR2 sequences are LGHNA and YNFKEQ.

The CDR3: CASNNGGRITGELFF. DNA of the CDR3: TGCGCCAGCAACAACGGGGGGCGTATCACCGGGGAGCTGTTTTTT. The rearrangement uses TRBV5-1 and TRBJ2-2; possibly TRBD2 for D (7 bases). The CDR3 contains 15 residues. Germline V CDR1 and CDR2: SGHRS, YFSETQ. V lost 6 bases and J lost 4, with 16 bases in between.

This chain uses TRBV14 with TRBJ1-2, with 8 positions matching TRBD1. The CDR3 is 15 amino acids. J lost 4 bases, V lost 4 bases, and 8 bases had no gene match. The germline V gene encodes CDR1 SGHDN and CDR2 FVKESK. CDR3 DNA: TGTGCCAGCAGCCCAGACAGGGGTTGGGCCTATGGCTACACCTTC. Protein: CASSPDRGWAYGYTF.

The rearrangement links TRBV2 to TRBJ1-6; tentatively, D is TRBD1 (5 bases). This CDR3 comprises 13 residues. Germline V gives CDR1 SNHLY, CDR2 FYNNEI. V was clipped by 6 bases and J by 10 bases, with 13 bases between them. CDR3 region: CASSGDLKSPLHF. CDR3 bases: TGTGCCAGCAGCGGGGACCTTAAATCACCCCTCCACTTT.

This chain uses TRBV15 with TRBJ1-4; possible D gene TRBD1, 6 bases. V shed 5 bases and J shed 8 bases, with 18 bases lying between them. Looked up from germline, CDR1 is LNHNV and CDR2 is YYDKDF (reference sequence). The CDR3 totals 15 residues. Here the CDR3 DNA reads TGTGCCACCAGCGTCAGAACAGGGCATGACGAAAAACTGTTTTTT. This sequence encodes CATSVRTGHDEKLFF.

V gene TRBV2 combines with J gene TRBJ1-2, with D unclear. Trimming left V 1 base short and J 6 bases short, with 9 bases between. Germline V CDR1 and CDR2: SNHLY, FYNNEI. The CDR3 extends over 13 amino acids. The CDR3 DNA is TGTGCCAGCAGTGAAGAGGGTTCGGATGGCTACACCTTC. Its protein product is CASSEEGSDGYTF. The full variable domain, rest sourced from reference TRBV2 and TRBJ1-2, is EPEVTQTPSHQVTQMGQEVILRCVPISNHLYFYWYRQILGQKVEFLVSFYNNEISEKSEIFDDQFSVERPDGSNFTLKIRSTKLEDSAMYFCASSEEGSDGYTFGSGTRLTVV.